This T cell receptor (beta chain) is drawn from a study of control samples from healthy donors and cancer patients. Assay: immunoSEQ multiplex PCR; the TCRdb copy retains only in-frame clones and omits some. The sample records under 65,000 clones, around 93% being singletons. Germline V lookup: CDR1 LGHNA, CDR2 YSLEER. After removal of 0 bases from V and 5 bases from J, the junction contained 12 bases not matched to a gene. The CDR3 has 18 amino acids. This sequence originates from a man aged 25-45 years with colorectal cancer. The source material was PBMCs. V is TRBV4-3 and J is TRBJ2-5, with TRBD1 matching over 10 bases. The CDR3 sequence is CASSQDLPWTGGRETQYF. The CDR3, as DNA: TGCGCCAGCAGCCAAGACCTTCCATGGACAGGGGGGAGGGAGACCCAGTACTTC.